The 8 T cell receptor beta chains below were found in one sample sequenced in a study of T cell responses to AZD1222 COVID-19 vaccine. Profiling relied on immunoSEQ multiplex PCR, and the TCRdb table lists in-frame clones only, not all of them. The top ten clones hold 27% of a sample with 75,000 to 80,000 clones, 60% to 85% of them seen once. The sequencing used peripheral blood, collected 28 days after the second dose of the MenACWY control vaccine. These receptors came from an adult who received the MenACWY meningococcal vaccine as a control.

As DNA, the CDR3 is TGTGCCAGCAGTCGGGACATACAATACTACAATGAGCAGTTCTTC. This codes for CASSRDIQYYNEQFF. The chain uses TRBV7-8 and TRBJ2-1, with D possibly being TRBD1 (6 bases). The CDR3 totals 15 residues. CDR1 and CDR2 (germline): SGHVS, FQNEAQ. V was trimmed by 6 bases and J by 3 bases, leaving 15 bases between them.

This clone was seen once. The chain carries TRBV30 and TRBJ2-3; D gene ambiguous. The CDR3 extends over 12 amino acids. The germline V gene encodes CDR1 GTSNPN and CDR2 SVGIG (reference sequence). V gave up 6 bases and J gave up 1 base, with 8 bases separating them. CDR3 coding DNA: TGTGCCTGCTCCCCCGGCACAGATACGCAGTATTTT. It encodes CACSPGTDTQYF.

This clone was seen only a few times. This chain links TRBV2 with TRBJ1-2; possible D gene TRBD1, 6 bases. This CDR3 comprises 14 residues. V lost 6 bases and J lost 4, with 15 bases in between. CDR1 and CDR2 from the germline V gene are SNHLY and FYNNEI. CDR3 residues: CASRGGDRGYGYTF. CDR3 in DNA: TGTGCCAGCAGAGGGGGGGATAGAGGCTATGGCTACACCTTC.

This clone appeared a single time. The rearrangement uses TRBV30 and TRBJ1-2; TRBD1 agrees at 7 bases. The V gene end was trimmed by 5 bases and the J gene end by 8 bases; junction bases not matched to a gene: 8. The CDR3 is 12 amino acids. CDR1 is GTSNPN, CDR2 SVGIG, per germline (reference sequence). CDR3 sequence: CAWVDRVEGYTF. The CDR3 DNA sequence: TGTGCCTGGGTAGACAGGGTCGAAGGCTACACCTTC.

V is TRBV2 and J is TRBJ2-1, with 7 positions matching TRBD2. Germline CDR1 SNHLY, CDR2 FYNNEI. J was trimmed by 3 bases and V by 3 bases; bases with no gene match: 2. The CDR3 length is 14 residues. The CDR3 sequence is CASSDRTSYNEQFF. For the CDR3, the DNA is TGTGCCAGCAGTGACAGGACTAGCTACAATGAGCAGTTCTTC.

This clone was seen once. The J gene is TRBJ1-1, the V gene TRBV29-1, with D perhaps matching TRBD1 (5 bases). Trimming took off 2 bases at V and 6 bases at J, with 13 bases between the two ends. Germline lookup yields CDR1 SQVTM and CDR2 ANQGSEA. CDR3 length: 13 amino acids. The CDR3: CSVERYLGPEAFF. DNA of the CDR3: TGCAGCGTTGAAAGGTATCTGGGGCCTGAAGCTTTCTTT.

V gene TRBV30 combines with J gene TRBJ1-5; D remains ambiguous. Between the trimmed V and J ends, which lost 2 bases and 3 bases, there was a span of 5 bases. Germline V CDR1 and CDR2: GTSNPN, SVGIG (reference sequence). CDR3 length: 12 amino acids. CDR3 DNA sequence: TGTGCCTGGAGTAGAGCCAATCAGCCCCAGCATTTT. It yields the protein CAWSRANQPQHF.

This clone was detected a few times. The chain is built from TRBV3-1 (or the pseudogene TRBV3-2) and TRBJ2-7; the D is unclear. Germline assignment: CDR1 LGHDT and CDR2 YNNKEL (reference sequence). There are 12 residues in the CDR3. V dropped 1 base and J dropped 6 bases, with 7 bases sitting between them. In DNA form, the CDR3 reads TGTGCCAGCAGCCAAGCGGAGTCCGAGCAGTACTTC. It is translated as CASSQAESEQYF.